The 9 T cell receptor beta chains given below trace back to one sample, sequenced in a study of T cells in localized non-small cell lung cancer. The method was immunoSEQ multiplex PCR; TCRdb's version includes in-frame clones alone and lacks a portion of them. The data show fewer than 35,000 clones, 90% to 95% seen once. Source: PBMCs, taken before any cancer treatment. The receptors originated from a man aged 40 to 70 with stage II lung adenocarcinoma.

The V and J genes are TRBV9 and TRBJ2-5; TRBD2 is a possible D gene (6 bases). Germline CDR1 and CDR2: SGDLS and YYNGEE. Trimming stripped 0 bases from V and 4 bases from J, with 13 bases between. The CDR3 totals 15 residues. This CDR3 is CASSVASVGGETQYF. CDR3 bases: TGTGCCAGCAGCGTAGCTAGCGTGGGGGGAGAGACCCAGTACTTC.

The CDR3 sequence is CASSSRGSGELFF. The DNA for the CDR3 is TGCGCCAGCAGCTCGCGGGGGTCCGGGGAGCTGTTTTTT. This sequence joins TRBV5-1 and TRBJ2-2; 7 nucleotides agree with TRBD2. Looked up from germline, CDR1 is SGHRS and CDR2 is YFSETQ. This CDR3 region has 13 residues. Trimming cost V 3 bases and J 6 bases; bases outside gene matches: 2.

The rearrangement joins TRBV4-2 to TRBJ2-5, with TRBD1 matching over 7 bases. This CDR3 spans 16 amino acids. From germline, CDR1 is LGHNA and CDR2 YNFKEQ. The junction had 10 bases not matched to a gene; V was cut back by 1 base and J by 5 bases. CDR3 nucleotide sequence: TGTGCCAGCAGCCAAGCTGGGACAGACGGCCAGGAGACCCAGTACTTC. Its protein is CASSQAGTDGQETQYF.

CDR3: CASSETGTSTYEQYF. The DNA of the CDR3 is TGTGCCAGCAGCGAGACCGGGACGAGTACCTACGAGCAGTACTTC. The chain is built from TRBV6-5 and TRBJ2-7; D could derive from TRBD1 or TRBD2 (5 bases each). Trimming left V 6 bases short and J 2 bases short, with 17 bases between. CDR3 length: 15 amino acids. Germline V CDR1 and CDR2: MNHEY, SVGAGI.

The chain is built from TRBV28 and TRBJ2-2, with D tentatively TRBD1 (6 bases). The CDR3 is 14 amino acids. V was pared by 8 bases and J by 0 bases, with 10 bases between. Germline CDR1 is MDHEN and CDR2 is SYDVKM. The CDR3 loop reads CASRTDTNTGELFF. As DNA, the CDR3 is TGTGCCAGCCGGACAGACACGAACACCGGGGAGCTGTTTTTT.

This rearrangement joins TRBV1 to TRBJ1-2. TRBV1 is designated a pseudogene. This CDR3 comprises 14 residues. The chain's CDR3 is CTSSQRQRDYGYTF. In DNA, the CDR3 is TGCACCAGCAGCCAACGGCAGCGGGACTATGGCTACACCTTC.

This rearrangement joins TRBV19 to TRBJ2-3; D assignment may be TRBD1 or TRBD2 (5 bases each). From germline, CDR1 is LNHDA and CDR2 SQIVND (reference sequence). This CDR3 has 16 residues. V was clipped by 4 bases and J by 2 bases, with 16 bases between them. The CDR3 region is CASSNAGQGYTDTQYF. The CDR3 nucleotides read TGTGCCAGTAGTAACGCGGGTCAGGGTTACACAGATACGCAGTATTTT.

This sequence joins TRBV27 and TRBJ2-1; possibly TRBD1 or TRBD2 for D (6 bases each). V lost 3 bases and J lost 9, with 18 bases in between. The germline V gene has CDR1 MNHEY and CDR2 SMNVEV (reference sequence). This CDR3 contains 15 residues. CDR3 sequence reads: CASSLGAGGGLEQFF. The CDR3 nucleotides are TGTGCCAGCAGTTTGGGGGCCGGTGGGGGGCTTGAGCAGTTCTTC.

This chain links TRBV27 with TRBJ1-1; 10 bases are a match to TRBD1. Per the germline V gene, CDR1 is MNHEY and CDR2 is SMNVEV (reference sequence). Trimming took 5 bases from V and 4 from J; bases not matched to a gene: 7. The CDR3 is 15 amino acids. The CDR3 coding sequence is TGTGCCAGCAGTCCCGGACAGGGGGAGGGCACTGAAGCTTTCTTT. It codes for CASSPGQGEGTEAFF.